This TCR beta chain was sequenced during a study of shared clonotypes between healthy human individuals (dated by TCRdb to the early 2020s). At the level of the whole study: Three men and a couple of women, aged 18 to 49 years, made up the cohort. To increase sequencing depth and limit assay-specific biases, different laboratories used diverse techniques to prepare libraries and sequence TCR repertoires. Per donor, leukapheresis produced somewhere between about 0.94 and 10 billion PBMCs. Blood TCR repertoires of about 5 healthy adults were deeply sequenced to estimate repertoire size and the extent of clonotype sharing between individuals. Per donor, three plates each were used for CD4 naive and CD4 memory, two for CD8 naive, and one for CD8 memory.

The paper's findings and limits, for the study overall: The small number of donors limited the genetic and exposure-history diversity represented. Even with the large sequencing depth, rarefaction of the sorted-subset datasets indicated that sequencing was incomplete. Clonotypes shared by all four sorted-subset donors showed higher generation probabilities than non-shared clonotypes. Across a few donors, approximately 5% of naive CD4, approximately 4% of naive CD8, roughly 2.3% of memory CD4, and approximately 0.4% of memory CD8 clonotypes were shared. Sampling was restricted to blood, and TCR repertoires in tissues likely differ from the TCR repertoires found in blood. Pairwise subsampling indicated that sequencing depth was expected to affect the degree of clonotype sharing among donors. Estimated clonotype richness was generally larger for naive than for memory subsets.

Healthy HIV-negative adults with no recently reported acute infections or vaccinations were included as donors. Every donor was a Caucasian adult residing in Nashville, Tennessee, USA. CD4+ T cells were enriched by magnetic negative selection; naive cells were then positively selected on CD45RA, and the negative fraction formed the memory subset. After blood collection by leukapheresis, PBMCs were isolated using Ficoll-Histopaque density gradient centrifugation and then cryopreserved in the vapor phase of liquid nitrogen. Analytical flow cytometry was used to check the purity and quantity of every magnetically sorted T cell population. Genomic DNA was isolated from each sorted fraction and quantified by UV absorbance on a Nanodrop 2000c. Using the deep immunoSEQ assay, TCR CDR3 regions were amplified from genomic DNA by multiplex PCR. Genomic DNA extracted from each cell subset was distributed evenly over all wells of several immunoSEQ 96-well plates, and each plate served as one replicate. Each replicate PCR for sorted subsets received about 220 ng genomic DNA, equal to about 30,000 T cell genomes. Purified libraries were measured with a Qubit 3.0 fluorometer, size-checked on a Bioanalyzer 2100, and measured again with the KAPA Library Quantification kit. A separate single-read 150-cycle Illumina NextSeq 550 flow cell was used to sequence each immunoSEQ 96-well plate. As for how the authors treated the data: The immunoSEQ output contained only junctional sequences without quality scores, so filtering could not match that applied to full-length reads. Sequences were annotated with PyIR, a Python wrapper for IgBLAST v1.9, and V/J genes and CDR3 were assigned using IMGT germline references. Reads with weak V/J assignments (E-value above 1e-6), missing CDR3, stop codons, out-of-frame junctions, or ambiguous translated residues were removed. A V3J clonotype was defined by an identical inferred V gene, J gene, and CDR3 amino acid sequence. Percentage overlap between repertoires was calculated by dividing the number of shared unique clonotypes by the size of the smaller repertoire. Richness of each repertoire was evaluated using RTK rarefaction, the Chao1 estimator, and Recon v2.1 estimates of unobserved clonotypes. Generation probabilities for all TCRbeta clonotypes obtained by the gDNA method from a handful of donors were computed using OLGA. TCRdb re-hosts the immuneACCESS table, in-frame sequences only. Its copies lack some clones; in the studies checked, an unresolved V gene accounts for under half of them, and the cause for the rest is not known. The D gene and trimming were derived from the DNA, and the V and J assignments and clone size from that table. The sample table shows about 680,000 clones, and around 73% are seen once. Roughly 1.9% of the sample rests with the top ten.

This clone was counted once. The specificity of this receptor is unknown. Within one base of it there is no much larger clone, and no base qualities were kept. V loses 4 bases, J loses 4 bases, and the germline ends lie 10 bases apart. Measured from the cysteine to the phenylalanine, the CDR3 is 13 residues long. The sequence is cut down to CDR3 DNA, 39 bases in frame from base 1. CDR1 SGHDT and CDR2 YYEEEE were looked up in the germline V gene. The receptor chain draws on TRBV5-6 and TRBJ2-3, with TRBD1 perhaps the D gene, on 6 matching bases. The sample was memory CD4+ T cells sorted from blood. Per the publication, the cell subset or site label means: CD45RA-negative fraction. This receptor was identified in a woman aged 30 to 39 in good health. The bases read TGTGCCAGCAGCCAGAACAGGGCAGATACGCAGTATTTT. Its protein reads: CASSQNRADTQYF.